This TCR beta chain was obtained from a study of OX40 agonist ivuxolimab in advanced cancers. For the study at large: Three patients, one with hepatocellular carcinoma and two with cutaneous melanoma, achieved partial responses.

Libraries were prepared by immunoSEQ multiplex PCR; TCRdb keeps only in-frame clonotypes and omits some of them. The sample lists over 75,000 clones, roughly 89% occurring once. Points from the study as a whole: Averaged across samples, CD8+ T cells carried more expanded clones than CD4+ did.

The CDR3 has 17 amino acids. Per the germline V gene, CDR1 is SGHDT and CDR2 is YYEEEE. Trimming took 4 bases from V and 0 from J, leaving 17 bases between them. A word on this clone: Its specificity is not known.

The input for sequencing was CD4+ or CD8+ T cells sorted from blood, taken in a trial of the OX40 agonist ivuxolimab. This receptor was obtained from an adult with an advanced solid tumor such as melanoma, head and neck, liver or kidney cancer. The J gene is TRBJ1-5, the V gene TRBV5-6, with a weak D call TRBD1 (5 bases). The CDR3 nucleotides read TGTGCCAGCAGCCAACTCGGGGCAGGTTATAGCAATCAGCCCCAGCATTTT. Its translation is CASSQLGAGYSNQPQHF. The variable domain in full, with the rest retrieved from reference TRBV5-6 and TRBJ1-5, is DAGVTQSPTHLIKTRGQQVTLRCSPKSGHDTVSWYQQALGQGPQFIFQYYEEEERQRGNFPDRFSGHQFPNYSSELNVNALLLGDSALYLCASSQLGAGYSNQPQHFGDGTRLSIL.